A selection of T cell receptor beta chains follows, all from one sample in a study of shared clonotypes between healthy human individuals. Libraries were prepared by immunoSEQ multiplex PCR; TCRdb keeps only in-frame clonotypes and omits some of them. This sample has 2 million to 2.5 million clones, with approximately 95% found just once. What was sequenced was naive CD8+ T cells sorted from blood. These receptors came from a man between 18 and 29 years old in good health. Both conserved end residues are part of each CDR3. The D gene is left open where the match is weak.

v_gene,j_gene,len,d_gene,CDR3aa,CDR3nt
TRBV27,TRBJ1-2,14,.,CASSFTGAVYGYTF,TGTGCCAGCAGTTTCACGGGGGCCGTGTATGGCTACACCTTC
TRBV6-6,TRBJ1-5,11,.,CASSDTQPQHF,TGTGCCAGCAGTGATACTCAGCCCCAGCATTTT
TRBV4-1,TRBJ2-7,16,.,CASSLHQTVMSYEQYF,TGCGCCAGCAGCCTTCATCAGACAGTCATGTCCTACGAGCAGTACTTC
TRBV2,TRBJ2-2,15,TRBD2,CASRMGLAHTGELFF,TGTGCCAGCAGGATGGGACTAGCCCACACCGGGGAGCTGTTTTTT
TRBV5-8,TRBJ1-6,14,.,CASSLGSYNSPLHF,TGTGCCAGCAGCTTGGGCTCCTATAATTCACCCCTCCACTTT
TRBV5-1,TRBJ2-5,13,.,CASSLRGQETQYF,TGCGCCAGCAGCTTGAGGGGGCAAGAGACCCAGTACTTC
TRBV30,TRBJ2-7,15,.,CAWSLGGASSYEQYF,TGTGCCTGGAGCTTGGGGGGGGCAAGCTCCTACGAGCAGTACTTC
TRBV6-6,TRBJ2-5,15,.,CASSQRLPGKETQYF,TGTGCCAGCAGTCAGCGACTTCCAGGGAAAGAGACCCAGTACTTC
TRBV7-9,TRBJ2-7,15,.,CASSLIEAETYEQYF,TGTGCCAGCAGCTTAATCGAGGCCGAGACCTACGAGCAGTACTTC
TRBV18,TRBJ2-3,12,.,CASSPSTDTQYF,TGTGCCAGCTCGCCTAGCACAGATACGCAGTATTTT
TRBV11-3,TRBJ2-1,15,.,CASSFGFVLDNEQFF,TGTGCCAGCAGCTTTGGTTTTGTATTAGACAATGAGCAGTTCTTC
TRBV9,TRBJ1-1,14,.,CASSPREVNTEAFF,TGTGCCAGCAGCCCCCGGGAAGTGAACACTGAAGCTTTCTTT
TRBV9,TRBJ2-3,17,TRBD2,CASSVAQIAGGKDTQYF,TGTGCCAGCAGCGTAGCTCAGATAGCGGGGGGAAAAGATACGCAGTATTTT
TRBV5-6,TRBJ2-6,15,TRBD1,CASSSQGAGANVLTF,TGTGCCAGCAGCTCTCAGGGGGCTGGGGCCAACGTCCTGACTTTC
TRBV25-1,TRBJ2-7,10,.,CASRAVEQYF,TGTGCCAGCAGGGCAGTTGAGCAGTACTTC
TRBV30,TRBJ1-6,14,.,CAWNHRDYNSPLHF,TGTGCCTGGAATCACCGGGACTACAATTCACCCCTCCACTTT